This T cell receptor (beta chain) was documented in a study of beta chain features in type 1 diabetes. Study-wide background: The study found patients and healthy donors alike in age, gender and cell yields.

Whole-study results and caveats: Among all four CD4+ subsets, Type 1 diabetes patients had TCRB CDR3s that were moderately but significantly shorter.

This CDR3 is built from 13 residues. The junction had 4 bases not matched to a gene; V was cut back by 5 bases and J by 5 bases. CDR1 and CDR2 from the germline V gene are GTSNPN and SVGIG (reference sequence). This clone was seen only a few times. The antigen remains unidentified. The entirety of the isolated RNA underwent reverse transcription, so expressed TCRB transcripts were sequenced. Data came from immunoSEQ multiplex PCR; TCRdb stores just in-frame clones and leaves some out. The repertoire consists of 250,000 to 300,000 clones, with over 11% occurring once and the leading ten covering 0.017%.

The sequenced sample consisted of naive CD4+ T cells from blood. The receptor was derived from a man aged 25 to 45 with type 1 diabetes. The chain has TRBV30 and TRBJ1-5; 9 bases map to TRBD1. The CDR3 DNA follows: TGTGCCTGGGAACAGGGGGCGGATCAGCCCCAGCATTTT. Encoded protein: CAWEQGADQPQHF.